This T cell receptor (beta chain) was profiled in a study of T cell repertoires in cytomegalovirus infection. Across the whole study: HLA-B-restricted CMV epitopes that are well studied were used alongside recently identified HLA-C-restricted ones. The study's findings and limits: The cumulative frequency of public TCR beta families distinguished individuals who carried CMV together with the relevant HLA. The response measured ex vivo was dominated by TCR beta clonotypes (HLA-C-restricted and CMV-specific).

As to this clonotype: Its antigen is undetermined.

Trimming at V came to 4 bases and at J to 3 bases, leaving 13 bases not matched to a gene. Germline CDR1 and CDR2: DFQATT and SNEGSKA (reference sequence). The CDR3 extends over 18 amino acids. One entry per CDR3 protein results from TCRdb running MiXCR on the reads. The sample has some 590,000 distinct CDR3 sequences; almost 40% are singletons. Sequencing used cultured PBMCs, obtained from culture after CMV antigen stimulation. The J gene is TRBJ2-2, the V gene TRBV20-1, with TRBD2 matching over 11 bases. The receptor comes from a human donor in good health (CMV status not recorded). Some clones in this sample may be carry-over from other donors' samples. CDR3 nucleotide sequence: TGCAGTGCTAAGGGGCCTAGCGGGAGGCCCGGATACACCGGGGAGCTGTTTTTT. Translating it yields CSAKGPSGRPGYTGELFF.